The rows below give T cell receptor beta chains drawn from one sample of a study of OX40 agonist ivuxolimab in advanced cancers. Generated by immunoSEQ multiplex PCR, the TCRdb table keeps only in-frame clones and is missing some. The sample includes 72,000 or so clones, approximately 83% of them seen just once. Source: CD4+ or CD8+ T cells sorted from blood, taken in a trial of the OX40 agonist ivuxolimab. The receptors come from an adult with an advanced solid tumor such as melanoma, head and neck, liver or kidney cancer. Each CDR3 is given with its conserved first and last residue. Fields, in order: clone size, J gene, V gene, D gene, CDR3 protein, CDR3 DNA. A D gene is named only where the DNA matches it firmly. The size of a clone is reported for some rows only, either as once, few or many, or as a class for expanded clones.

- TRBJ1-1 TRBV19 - CASQGFPNTEAFF TGTGCCAGTCAGGGGTTTCCGAACACTGAAGCTTTCTTT
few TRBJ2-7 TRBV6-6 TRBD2 CASSYSIGGSYEQYF TGTGCCAGCAGTTACTCGATCGGGGGGTCCTACGAGCAGTACTTC
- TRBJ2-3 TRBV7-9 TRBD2 CASSPAGGRGDTQYF TGTGCCAGCAGCCCCGCGGGGGGCCGAGGAGATACGCAGTATTTT
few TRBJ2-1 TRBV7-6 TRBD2 CASSPGVTSGGAGEQFF TGTGCCAGCAGCCCTGGAGTGACTAGCGGGGGGGCAGGTGAGCAGTTCTTC
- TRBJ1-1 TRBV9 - CASSVGPRVAEAFF TGTGCCAGCAGCGTAGGCCCCAGGGTCGCTGAAGCTTTCTTT
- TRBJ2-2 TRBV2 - CASSVVSTRGTGELFF TGTGCCAGCAGCGTAGTATCGACTAGAGGCACCGGGGAGCTGTTTTTT
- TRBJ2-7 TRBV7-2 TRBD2 CASSRGLAGGAYEQYF TGTGCCAGCAGCAGGGGACTAGCGGGGGGCGCCTACGAGCAGTACTTC
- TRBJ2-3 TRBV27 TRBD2 CASSLETSGRFNTDTQYF TGTGCCAGCAGTTTAGAGACTAGCGGGCGGTTTAACACAGATACGCAGTATTTT
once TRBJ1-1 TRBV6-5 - CASSGSWNTEAFF TGTGCCAGCAGTGGGTCCTGGAACACTGAAGCTTTCTTT
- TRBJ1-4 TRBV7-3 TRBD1 CASSPQTGALEKLFF TGTGCCAGCAGCCCCCAGACAGGGGCTCTTGAAAAACTGTTTTTT
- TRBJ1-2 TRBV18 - CASSPSGRNYGYTF TGTGCCAGCTCACCCTCCGGCAGGAACTATGGCTACACCTTC
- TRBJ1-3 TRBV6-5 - CASFPGNTIYF TGTGCCAGCTTTCCTGGAAACACCATATATTTT
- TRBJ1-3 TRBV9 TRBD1 CASSSDRGESSGNTIYF TGTGCCAGCAGCTCCGACAGGGGCGAGAGCTCTGGAAACACCATATATTTT
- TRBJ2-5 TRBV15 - CATSRNPYGEGTQYF TGTGCCACCAGCAGGAATCCCTACGGGGAAGGGACCCAGTACTTC
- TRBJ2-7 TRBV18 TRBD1 CASSPGQGTDEQYF TGTGCCAGCTCACCTGGACAGGGGACGGACGAGCAGTACTTC
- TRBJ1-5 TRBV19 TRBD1 CASSRGQGAQLSNQPQHF TGTGCCAGTAGTAGGGGACAGGGGGCTCAACTCAGCAATCAGCCCCAGCATTTT
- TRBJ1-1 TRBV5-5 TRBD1 CASSPPGQANTEAFF TGTGCCAGCAGCCCCCCGGGACAGGCTAACACTGAAGCTTTCTTT
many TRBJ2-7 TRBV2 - CASRSQRVARYEQYF TGTGCCAGCAGGAGCCAGCGGGTTGCCCGCTACGAGCAGTACTTC